This record covers a single T cell receptor (beta chain). This sample stems from a study of blood T cell repertoires in COVID-19. With V trimmed by 8 bases and J by 8 bases, 11 bases remained unmatched. There are 15 residues in the CDR3. CDR1 is SGHTA, CDR2 FQGNSA, per germline. TCRdb's table, derived via immunoSEQ multiplex PCR, lists solely in-frame clones and lacks some. The data contain around 76,000 clones, around nine tenths of them seen just once; the ten biggest clones take up 5.8%. The V gene is TRBV7-2, the J gene TRBJ2-2; 10 bases fit TRBD2. The source is a human donor in a cohort sampled during active COVID-19. Sequences were obtained from peripheral blood. The CDR3: CASAPRAGGRGELFF. CDR3 in DNA: TGTGCCAGCGCACCACGAGCGGGGGGGCGAGGGGAGCTGTTTTTT.